Shown below are 23 T cell receptor beta chains from a single sample sequenced in a study of cytomegalovirus exposure and HLA in healthy donors. This table comes from immunoSEQ multiplex PCR, and its TCRdb copy is limited to in-frame clones, with some not included. The data contain a few hundred thousand clones, just over 85% of them singletons. Specimen: PBMCs. The receptors shown here come from a woman younger than 30 in good health and CMV-seronegative.

The V call is TRBV19, the J call TRBJ2-7; no clear D. This CDR3 contains 13 residues. V was cut by 3 bases and J by 0 bases, with 6 bases left in between. Per germline, CDR1 LNHDA and CDR2 SQIVND (reference sequence). The CDR3, as DNA: TGTGCCAGTAGTATTCTGGCCTCCTACGAGCAGTACTTC. Translation gives CASSILASYEQYF.

V is TRBV27 and J is TRBJ1-2; 7 bases align to TRBD1. The CDR3 spans 15 residues. V was pared by 2 bases and J by 3 bases, with 6 bases of the junction left unmatched. Germline V gene data show CDR1 as MNHEY and CDR2 as SMNVEV (reference sequence). In DNA form, the CDR3 reads TGTGCCAGCAGTTTAACCGGCAGGGGGTACTATGGCTACACCTTC. Its protein product is CASSLTGRGYYGYTF.

This rearrangement joins TRBV5-4 to TRBJ1-1, with D perhaps matching TRBD1 (6 bases). V lost 4 bases to trimming and J lost 6 bases, with 16 bases between them. The CDR3 has 14 amino acids. CDR1 SGHNT and CDR2 YYREEE come from the germline V gene (reference sequence). This CDR3 is CASSHYSRGSEAFF. The CDR3 nucleotides are TGTGCCAGCAGCCATTATTCCAGGGGCTCTGAAGCTTTCTTT.

V is TRBV5-1 and J is TRBJ2-7; 8 positions agree with TRBD1. Germline assignment: CDR1 SGHRS and CDR2 YFSETQ. The CDR3 is made up of 16 amino acids. Trimming took 2 bases from V and 2 from J; bases not matched to a gene: 9. CDR3 bases: TGCGCCAGCAGCTTAGACAGGGGCGCAGGAACCTACGAGCAGTACTTC. The encoded protein is CASSLDRGAGTYEQYF.

The rearrangement uses TRBV6-1 and TRBJ2-7; 8 bases fit TRBD2. V lost 4 bases and J lost 2; bases outside the gene matches: 1. CDR3 length equals 13 residues. Per the germline V gene, CDR1 is MNHNS and CDR2 is SASEGT. CDR3 region: CASSGGLAYEQYF. CDR3 DNA sequence: TGTGCCAGCAGTGGGGGACTAGCCTACGAGCAGTACTTC.

V is TRBV7-8 and J is TRBJ1-1; D gene ambiguous. The CDR3 length is 13 residues. Germline loops: CDR1 SGHVS, CDR2 FQNEAQ. V was cut by 5 bases and J by 0 bases, with 7 bases left in between. CDR3: CASSIIMNTEAFF. In nucleotides, the CDR3 is TGTGCCAGCAGCATAATAATGAACACTGAAGCTTTCTTT.

The chain employs TRBV7-2 and TRBJ1-3, with D unresolved. V lost 3 bases and J 4 bases, leaving 13 bases between the germline ends. CDR3 length equals 15 residues. Germline V gene lookup returns CDR1 SGHTA and CDR2 FQGNSA. CDR3 DNA: TGTGCCAGCAGCTTTACAGTCTTTGTAGGAAACACCATATATTTT. It encodes CASSFTVFVGNTIYF.

The chain carries TRBV9 and TRBJ2-1; D may be TRBD2 (6 bases). This CDR3 has 17 amino acids. The germline CDR1 and CDR2 sequences are SGDLS and YYNGEE. The V gene lost 0 bases and the J gene lost 12 bases, with 25 bases spanning the gap. This CDR3 is CASSVDPPGLTLQMQFF. The CDR3 region has the DNA TGTGCCAGCAGCGTAGACCCTCCGGGACTTACATTGCAGATGCAGTTCTTC.

CDR3 region: CASSIDSGTSYYEQYF. The CDR3 DNA is TGTGCCAGTAGTATAGATTCCGGGACTAGCTACTACGAGCAGTACTTC. This chain joins TRBV19 and TRBJ2-7; 9 positions agree with TRBD2. The CDR3 length is 16 residues. The V gene end was trimmed by 0 bases and the J gene end by 3 bases; junction bases not matched to a gene: 6. Germline-derived CDR1 and CDR2 are LNHDA and SQIVND (reference sequence).

This sequence joins TRBV10-3 and TRBJ1-5; 7 positions agree with TRBD1. J lost 7 bases, V lost 6 bases, and 12 bases had no gene match. Per the germline V gene, CDR1 is ENHRY and CDR2 is SYGVKD. The CDR3 contains 15 residues. The CDR3 loop reads CAIRPTGVGWQPQHF. The CDR3 DNA sequence: TGTGCCATCAGACCTACAGGGGTAGGGTGGCAGCCCCAGCATTTT.

The count of this clone is one. This chain connects TRBV6-1 to TRBJ2-4; tentatively, D is TRBD2 (5 bases). The CDR3 length is 13 residues. V was pared by 5 bases and J by 6 bases, with 11 bases between. Germline CDR1 reads MNHNS; CDR2 reads SASEGT. For the CDR3, the DNA is TGTGCCAGCAGTTTTTCCCGGGGAAACATTCAGTACTTC. This codes for CASSFSRGNIQYF.

The chain joins TRBV27 to TRBJ2-7, with D perhaps matching TRBD1 (6 bases). The CDR3 covers 14 residues. V lost 3 bases, J lost 3 bases, and 12 bases lay in between. Germline-derived CDR1 and CDR2 are MNHEY and SMNVEV (reference sequence). The CDR3: CASSFTGQGYEQYF. The CDR3 region has the DNA TGTGCCAGCAGTTTCACGGGACAAGGCTACGAGCAGTACTTC.

The rearrangement joins TRBV13 to TRBJ1-2; D gene ambiguous. The CDR3 is 11 amino acids. Deletions cut 0 bases from V and 8 bases from J, with 4 bases between. Germline values: CDR1 PRHDT, CDR2 FYEKMQ (reference sequence). CDR3 amino acids: CASSLGPGYTF. The DNA of the CDR3 is TGTGCCAGCAGCTTAGGCCCGGGCTACACCTTC.

The chain is built from TRBV6-6 and TRBJ1-2; D remains unclear. Looked up from germline, CDR1 is MNHNY and CDR2 is SVGAGI (reference sequence). The CDR3 runs 13 residues. Trimming removed 4 bases at V and 7 bases at J, with 13 bases between. CDR3 nucleotide sequence: TGTGCCAGCAGTTCTACGCGGGAGGGTGGCTACACCTTC. Its translation is CASSSTREGGYTF.

The rearrangement uses TRBV27 and TRBJ1-2; D is unclear. Per the germline V gene, CDR1 is MNHEY and CDR2 is SMNVEV (reference sequence). V dropped 2 bases and J dropped 4 bases, with 5 bases sitting between them. The CDR3 is made up of 12 amino acids. The CDR3 nucleotides read TGTGCCAGCAGTTTAAACGGCTATGGCTACACCTTC. Protein product: CASSLNGYGYTF.

In this sample, this clone turned up once. The J gene is TRBJ2-3, the V gene TRBV28, with a tentative D call TRBD2 (6 bases). V was cut by 6 bases and J by 1 base, with 11 bases left in between. The germline CDR1 and CDR2 sequences are MDHEN and SYDVKM. CDR3 size: 14 residues. CDR3: CASSWDSGTDTQYF. The CDR3 coding sequence is TGTGCCAGCAGCTGGGACTCCGGCACAGATACGCAGTATTTT. Combining the CDR3 with reference TRBV28 and TRBJ2-3 gives the whole variable domain DVKVTQSSRYLVKRTGEKVFLECVQDMDHENMFWYRQDPGLGLRLIYFSYDVKMKEKGDIPEGYSVSREKKERFSLILESASTNQTSMYLCASSWDSGTDTQYFGPGTRLTVL.

This chain links TRBV6-6 with TRBJ2-1; possible D gene TRBD1, 5 bases. The CDR3 is made up of 15 amino acids. With 1 base removed from V and 6 bases from J, the gap between germline ends came to 13 bases. From germline, CDR1 is MNHNY and CDR2 SVGAGI (reference sequence). The CDR3 DNA reads as TGTGCCAGCAGTTACTTCCCGGACAAAACCAATGAGCAGTTCTTC. Encoded protein: CASSYFPDKTNEQFF.

V and J are TRBV27 and TRBJ2-1; tentative D call: TRBD1 (6 bases). Germline V gene data show CDR1 as MNHEY and CDR2 as SMNVEV (reference sequence). This CDR3 contains 13 residues. V was shortened by 8 bases and J by 9 bases, with 17 bases between the two germline ends. The CDR3 reads CASLGTSFGEQFF. For the CDR3, the DNA is TGTGCCAGCCTCGGGACATCCTTTGGTGAGCAGTTCTTC.

This clone appeared a single time. The chain uses TRBV6-6 and TRBJ2-3; D is perhaps TRBD2 (5 bases). Germline V gene sequence: CDR1 MNHNY, CDR2 SVGAGI (reference sequence). Between the trimmed V and J ends, which lost 0 bases and 6 bases, there was a span of 16 bases. The CDR3 is made up of 16 amino acids. The CDR3 protein is CASSYSGRAGMDTQYF. DNA of the CDR3: TGTGCCAGCAGTTACTCCGGTCGGGCGGGTATGGATACGCAGTATTTT.

This chain connects TRBV27 to TRBJ1-2, with 8 bases that match TRBD1. The CDR3 is made up of 13 amino acids. J lost 8 bases, V lost 4 bases, and 6 bases had no gene match. Germline CDR1 reads MNHEY; CDR2 reads SMNVEV (reference sequence). CDR3 nucleotide sequence: TGTGCCAGCAGTTACCGGACAGGGCTGGGCTACACCTTC. It is translated as CASSYRTGLGYTF.

This chain connects TRBV11-2 to TRBJ2-7, with TRBD2 matching 13 bases. V shed 3 bases, J shed 2 bases, and the junction held 4 bases outside the gene matches. This CDR3 region has 16 residues. The germline gives CDR1 SGHAT, CDR2 FQNNGV. DNA of the CDR3: TGTGCCAGCAGCTTTGGACTAGCGGGGGAGACCTACGAGCAGTACTTC. It translates to CASSFGLAGETYEQYF. Full variable domain (remainder filled in from reference TRBV11-2 and TRBJ2-7): EAGVAQSPRYKIIEKRQSVAFWCNPISGHATLYWYQQILGQGPKLLIQFQNNGVVDDSQLPKDRFSAERLKGVDSTLKIQPAKLEDSAVYLCASSFGLAGETYEQYFGPGTRLTVT.

V gene TRBV11-2 combines with J gene TRBJ2-1; the match to TRBD2 covers 7 bases. The CDR3 contains 15 residues. Trimming took 0 bases from V and 9 from J; bases not matched to a gene: 8. Germline CDR1 reads SGHAT; CDR2 reads FQNNGV. This chain's CDR3 is CASSLDLLVAGEQFF. The CDR3 nucleotides read TGTGCCAGCAGCTTAGATTTACTAGTAGCGGGTGAGCAGTTCTTC.

The chain links TRBV18 to TRBJ1-5; 7 bases are shared with TRBD1. CDR3 length: 13 residues. The V and J ends lost 5 bases and 5 bases, in that order; junction bases with no gene match: 3. CDR1 KGHSH and CDR2 LQKENI come from the germline V gene. Here the CDR3 DNA reads TGTGCCAGCTCAATAGGACAGGATCAGCCCCAGCATTTT. It translates to CASSIGQDQPQHF. The variable domain in full, completed from reference TRBV18 and TRBJ1-5, reads NAGVMQNPRHLVRRRGQEARLRCSPMKGHSHVYWYRQLPEEGLKFMVYLQKENIIDESGMPKERFSAEFPKEGPSILRIQQVVRGDSAAYFCASSIGQDQPQHFGDGTRLSIL.